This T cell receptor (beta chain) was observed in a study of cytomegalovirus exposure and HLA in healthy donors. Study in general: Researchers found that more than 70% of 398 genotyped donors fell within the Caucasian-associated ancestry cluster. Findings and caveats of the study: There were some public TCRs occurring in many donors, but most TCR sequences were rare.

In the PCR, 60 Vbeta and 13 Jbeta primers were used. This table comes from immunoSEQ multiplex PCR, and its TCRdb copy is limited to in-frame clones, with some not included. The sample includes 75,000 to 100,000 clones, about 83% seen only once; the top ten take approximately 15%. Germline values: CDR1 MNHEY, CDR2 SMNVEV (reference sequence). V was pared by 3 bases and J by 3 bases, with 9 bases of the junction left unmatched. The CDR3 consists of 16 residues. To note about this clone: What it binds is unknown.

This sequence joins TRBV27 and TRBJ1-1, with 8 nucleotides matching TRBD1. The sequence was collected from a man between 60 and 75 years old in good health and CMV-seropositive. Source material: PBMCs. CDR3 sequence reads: CASSLSGQGGDTEAFF. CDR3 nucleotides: TGTGCCAGCAGTTTGAGCGGACAGGGAGGGGACACTGAAGCTTTCTTT.